This entry lists 9 T cell receptor beta chains sequenced from one sample in a study of T cells after yellow fever vaccination. TCRdb itself ran the 5' RACE reads through MiXCR, one entry per CDR3 protein. This repertoire shows some 560,000 distinct CDR3 sequences, 17% found once; its top ten account for approximately 15%. Source: PBMCs, taken 5 days after the first yellow fever vaccination. These receptors were collected from a man aged 18 to 30 who received the YFV17D yellow fever vaccine.

The chain employs TRBV7-2 and TRBJ1-1; D is undetermined. Deletions cut 0 bases from V and 2 bases from J, with 10 bases between. The CDR3 extends over 15 amino acids. CDR1 is SGHTA, CDR2 FQGNSA, per germline. CDR3 DNA: TGTGCCAGCAGCTTAGCTCACCGCCTTAACACTGAAGCTTTCTTT. Translation: CASSLAHRLNTEAFF.

V and J are TRBV5-1 and TRBJ1-1; 9 nucleotides agree with TRBD1. Unmatched junction bases numbered 7, after V lost 3 bases and J lost 10 bases. Germline CDR1 is SGHRS and CDR2 is YFSETQ. There are 13 residues in the CDR3. The CDR3 reads CASSWTGDLVAFF. The CDR3 nucleotides read TGCGCCAGCAGCTGGACAGGGGACTTAGTAGCTTTCTTT.

The chain couples TRBV7-9 to TRBJ2-1; D is perhaps TRBD2 (7 bases). Per the germline V gene, CDR1 is SEHNR and CDR2 is FQNEAQ (reference sequence). The CDR3 consists of 14 residues. With 5 bases removed from V and 9 bases from J, the gap between germline ends came to 17 bases. The CDR3 protein is CASSEGSGGREQFF. The CDR3 nucleotides read TGTGCCAGCAGCGAGGGGTCCGGGGGGCGTGAGCAGTTCTTC.

This sequence joins TRBV20-1 and TRBJ2-1; D call uncertain. V lost 2 bases and J 2 bases, leaving 10 bases between the germline ends. This CDR3 contains 14 residues. Germline CDR1 is DFQATT and CDR2 is SNEGSKA (reference sequence). In DNA form, the CDR3 reads TGCAGTGCTAGAAAGGCGCTAGCCTACAATGAGCAGTTCTTC. Its translation: CSARKALAYNEQFF.

V gene TRBV21-1 combines with J gene TRBJ1-2; TRBD1 is the table's D call and was not checked against the DNA. TRBV21-1 is designated a pseudogene. The length of the CDR3 is 17 residues. The CDR3 loop reads CASEDETGGIISYGYTF. The CDR3 nucleotides are TGTGCCAGCGAGGATGAGACAGGGGGCATTATAAGCTATGGCTACACCTTC.

The table lists this clonotype with a few counts. The rearrangement uses TRBV5-1 and TRBJ1-2; a weak D match, TRBD1 (5 bases). The V gene lost 0 bases and the J gene lost 4 bases, with 16 bases spanning the gap. This CDR3 spans 16 amino acids. CDR1 and CDR2 (germline): SGHRS, YFSETQ. The CDR3 loop is CASSLVGQGQTYGYTF. CDR3 nucleotides: TGCGCCAGCAGCTTGGTTGGGCAGGGTCAGACCTATGGCTACACCTTC.

The chain carries TRBV6-5 and TRBJ1-5, with unresolved D. V was pared by 0 bases and J by 3 bases, with 9 bases between. The CDR3 runs to 15 residues. CDR1 and CDR2 (germline): MNHEY, SVGAGI. In DNA form, the CDR3 reads TGTGCCAGCAGTTACTCGATCTGGGCCAATCAGCCCCAGCATTTT. This codes for CASSYSIWANQPQHF.

This chain links TRBV10-3 with TRBJ2-2; perhaps D is TRBD1 or TRBD2 (6 bases each). Trimming cost V 5 bases and J 0 bases, with 22 bases left between them. This CDR3 comprises 19 residues. Germline V gene sequence: CDR1 ENHRY, CDR2 SYGVKD. The CDR3 region is CAISRNEGGRWTNTGELFF. In nucleotides, the CDR3 is TGTGCCATCAGTCGAAACGAGGGGGGACGTTGGACGAACACCGGGGAGCTGTTTTTT.

This clonotype turned up a few times. The chain uses TRBV6-5 and TRBJ1-4; D perhaps matches TRBD1 (5 bases). Germline CDR1 is MNHEY and CDR2 is SVGAGI. The germline V and J ends were trimmed by 6 bases and 4 bases, with 15 bases remaining between them. CDR3 length: 15 amino acids. CDR3 sequence reads: CASSSSRAGNEKLFF. CDR3 DNA sequence: TGTGCCAGCAGCTCCTCCAGGGCTGGTAATGAAAAACTGTTTTTT.